This TCR beta chain was found in a study of beta chain features in type 1 diabetes. Study conclusions and caveats: Among patients with Type 1 diabetes, TCRB CDR3s were moderately but significantly shorter in every one of the four CD4+ subsets.

Reverse transcribing all isolated RNA meant expressed TCRB transcripts were sequenced. Clones were sequenced by immunoSEQ multiplex PCR, and TCRdb holds only the in-frame ones, with some missing. The sample has nearly 700,000 clones, under 15% seen once; the top ten hold 0.02% to 0.025%. This clone was detected only a few times. What it binds is not known. The CDR3 is 14 amino acids. The germline gives CDR1 SGHRS, CDR2 YFSETQ. V lost 5 bases to trimming and J lost 5 bases; unmatched junction nucleotides: 6. V and J are TRBV5-1 and TRBJ2-1; 8 bases are a match to TRBD2. The sequenced sample consisted of naive CD4+ T cells from blood. The sequence came from a man between 18 and 35 years old with type 1 diabetes. In DNA form, the CDR3 reads TGCGCCAGCAGGCCCGGGGGGGCTGACAATGAGCAGTTCTTC. This sequence encodes CASRPGGADNEQFF.